This TCR beta chain was observed in a study of response to subunit inactivated influenza vaccine. Findings and limits, study-wide: After each seasonal influenza vaccination, few new T cells are recruited, the authors suggested.

As to this clonotype: Antigen: not known.

In TCRdb, the RT-PCR reads were re-called with MiXCR into one record per CDR3 protein. The sample consists of hundreds of thousands of distinct CDR3 sequences, approximately 17% of them appearing once. The CDR3 is 16 residues long. CDR1 and CDR2 (germline): SGHRS, YFSETQ. V shed 0 bases and J shed 0 bases, with 13 bases lying between them. The sample consisted of PBMCs from blood, taken 5 days after vaccination. This TCR was recovered from a man between 50 and 59 years old who received an inactivated influenza vaccine. This chain uses TRBV5-1 with TRBJ2-7; weak D call: TRBD2 (6 bases). CDR3 residues: CASSLESGSHSYEQYF. The DNA of the CDR3 is TGCGCCAGCAGCTTGGAGAGCGGGTCACACTCCTACGAGCAGTACTTC.